This T cell receptor (beta chain) came from a study of cytomegalovirus exposure and HLA in healthy donors. Study-wide results and caveats: Common viral pathogens seemed to be connected with several of the most significant clusters, according to a later analysis. TCR beta chain V- and J-gene trimming was linked, in a later analysis, to a missense variant in DCLRE1C. Some V segments (TRBV6-2 and TRBV6-3 among them) were excluded as indistinguishable.

Amplification used 60 Vbeta primers and 13 Jbeta primers. TCRdb keeps only in-frame clones here, not all; method: immunoSEQ multiplex PCR. This table has 200,000 to 250,000 clones, around 77% appearing once. Trimming removed 4 bases from V and 0 bases from J, with 9 bases in between. The CDR3 extends over 13 amino acids. Germline V gene lookup returns CDR1 GTSNPN and CDR2 SVGIG (reference sequence). With respect to this clone: What it recognizes is unknown.

The material sequenced was PBMCs. This receptor was identified in a young woman in good health and CMV-seronegative. The V gene is TRBV30, the J gene TRBJ1-1, with D unresolved. This chain's CDR3 is CAWTGNLNTEAFF. Written as DNA, the CDR3 is TGTGCCTGGACGGGAAACCTGAACACTGAAGCTTTCTTT. Together with reference TRBV30 and TRBJ1-1, the CDR3 gives the full variable domain: SQTIHQWPATLVQPVGSPLSLECTVEGTSNPNLYWYRQAAGRGLQLLFYSVGIGQISSEVPQNLSASRPQDRQFILSSKKLLLSDSGFYLCAWTGNLNTEAFFGQGTRLTVV.